The rows below give T cell receptor beta chains drawn from one sample of a study of long-term antiretroviral therapy in people with HIV. Using immunoSEQ multiplex PCR, the repertoire was profiled, and TCRdb retains in-frame clones only, with some absent. The data contain more than 30,000 clones, about 83% of them singletons. The sample in question was unsorted PBMCs, obtained 0.4 years before starting antiretroviral therapy. These receptors all stem from a man aged 18 to 30 with HIV. The CDR3 runs from the conserved cysteine through the conserved F or W. A D gene is named only where the DNA matches it firmly. Clone sizes are given selectively: once, few, many, or a class where the clone is expanded.

>NA|NA|TRBJ1-3|TRBV18
TGTGCCAGCTCTCTCGACCGCTCTGGAAACACCATATATTTT
CASSLDRSGNTIYF
>NA|once|TRBJ1-2|TRBV5-1
TGCGCCAGCAGCTTGGACCTTTCGCTGTCCTATGGCTACACCTTC
CASSLDLSLSYGYTF
>TRBD1|few|TRBJ2-7|TRBV11-1
TGTGCCAGCAGCCTAAGACAGGGGATGGACGAGCAGTACTTC
CASSLRQGMDEQYF
>NA|NA|TRBJ1-3|TRBV4-1
TGCGCCAGCAGCCAAGGTGGGACGGGGCCTGGAAACACCATATATTTT
CASSQGGTGPGNTIYF
>NA|few|TRBJ1-5|TRBV4-3
TGCGCCAGCAGCCAAGATGGAGCTAGCAATCAGCCCCAGCATTTT
CASSQDGASNQPQHF
>NA|NA|TRBJ1-2|TRBV9
TGTGCCAGCAGCGTCCACGAAAGCGGGCCCTATGGCTACACCTTC
CASSVHESGPYGYTF
>TRBD2|NA|TRBJ2-7|TRBV5-6
TGTGCCAGCAGCTACGGGAGGGGCGAGCAGTACTTC
CASSYGRGEQYF
>NA|NA|TRBJ2-5|TRBV21-1
TGTGCCAGCAGCAAAGCTTTGAGGAAGACTAGCGGGATAAGCCCTATCCAAGAGACCCAGTACTTC
CASSKALRKTSGISPIQETQYF
>TRBD2|NA|TRBJ2-2|TRBV6-4
TGTGCCAGCAGTCCCCAATTTGCAGCGGGGGGGCCGAACACCGGGGAGCTGTTTTTT
CASSPQFAAGGPNTGELFF
>NA|few|TRBJ2-2|TRBV19
TGTGCCAGTAGAGCGGGACAGGAAAACACCGGGGAGCTGTTTTTT
CASRAGQENTGELFF
>NA|few|TRBJ2-7|TRBV5-1
TGCGCCAGCAGCTTGAGTCCAGGGAAGGAGGGCGAGCAGTACTTC
CASSLSPGKEGEQYF